This TCR beta chain was recorded in a study of T cell repertoires in cytomegalovirus infection. Overall study: As its CMV epitopes, the study selected recently identified HLA-C-restricted and well-studied HLA-B-restricted targets. CMV infection together with matching HLA type was indicated by public TCR beta signatures.

To note about this clonotype: Antigen: not known.

The CDR3 totals 13 residues. Germline V CDR1 and CDR2: KGHSH, LQKENI. Trimming pared 3 bases from V and 7 bases from J, leaving 10 bases between. Using its own MiXCR run on the reads, TCRdb lists one record per CDR3 protein. This table has about 310,000 distinct CDR3 sequences, 25% appearing once. The sequence came from a human donor in good health (CMV status not recorded). Some clones in this sample may be carry-over from other donors' samples. The rearrangement joins TRBV18 to TRBJ2-1; D unclear. Specimen: cultured PBMCs, collected from culture after CMV antigen stimulation. The CDR3 DNA sequence: TGTGCCAGCTCACCCTGGACCGATAATGAGCAGTTCTTC. Translating gives CASSPWTDNEQFF.